Given below is one T cell receptor beta chain in context. The study enrolled ophthalmopathy donors with moderate-to-severe activity, CAS ≥3, NOSPECS ≥4 and duration under 3 months. Enrollment excluded any patients with other autoimmune diseases, uncontrolled infections, pregnancy or lactation. The diagnosis combined clinical symptoms, thyroxine, TRAb, thyroid ultrasound and orbital computed tomography scans. PBMCs came from roughly 9.1 ml of fresh peripheral blood. This CDR3 has 15 residues. Germline V gives CDR1 MNHNS, CDR2 SASEGT. Deletions cut 6 bases from V and 5 bases from J, with 19 bases between. The data were taken from a study of Graves' ophthalmopathy and Graves' hyperthyroidism. Amplification from RNA transcripts yielded the TCR beta CDR3 regions. Amplification began with first-round RT-PCR using HTBI primers, then second-round multiplex PCR was performed. TCRdb re-called the multiplex PCR reads through MiXCR, storing one row per CDR3 protein. The sample lists approximately 330,000 distinct CDR3 sequences, around a sixth occurring once.

The sample consisted of peripheral blood. The receptor's source is an adult man with Graves' ophthalmopathy. The rearrangement links TRBV6-1 to TRBJ1-1; a weak D match, TRBD1 (6 bases). CDR3 protein: CASRKPRGRGTEAFF. CDR3 bases: TGTGCCAGCAGAAAGCCCCGGGGGCGGGGGACTGAAGCTTTCTTT.